The clone carrying this TCR beta chain came up many times. The time point denotes: persistent/refractory GD, antithyroid drugs over 5 years with positive TRAb. PBMC-extracted RNA yielded the TCR library. Library construction for TCR beta used iRepertoire HTBI primers and Arm-PCR of CDR3 regions. TCRdb re-called the multiplex PCR reads through MiXCR, storing one row per CDR3 protein. The table has 360,000 or so distinct CDR3 sequences, roughly 25% seen once. This record belongs to a study of regulatory T cells in long-lasting Graves disease. The ends lost 4 bases at V and 4 bases at J; junction bases unmatched: 0. The CDR3 runs 13 residues. Germline V gene data show CDR1 as MDHEN and CDR2 as SYDVKM.

This chain joins TRBV28 and TRBJ2-2, with TRBD1 identical over 7 bases. The sequenced sample was peripheral blood mononuclear cells (PBMCs), obtained when the disease was refractory, from a patient treated with antithyroid drugs. This TCR came from a woman aged 40 to 50 with Graves disease. In DNA form, the CDR3 reads TGTGCCAGCAGTTGGGACAGCACCGGGGAGCTGTTTTTT. This translates into CASSWDSTGELFF.